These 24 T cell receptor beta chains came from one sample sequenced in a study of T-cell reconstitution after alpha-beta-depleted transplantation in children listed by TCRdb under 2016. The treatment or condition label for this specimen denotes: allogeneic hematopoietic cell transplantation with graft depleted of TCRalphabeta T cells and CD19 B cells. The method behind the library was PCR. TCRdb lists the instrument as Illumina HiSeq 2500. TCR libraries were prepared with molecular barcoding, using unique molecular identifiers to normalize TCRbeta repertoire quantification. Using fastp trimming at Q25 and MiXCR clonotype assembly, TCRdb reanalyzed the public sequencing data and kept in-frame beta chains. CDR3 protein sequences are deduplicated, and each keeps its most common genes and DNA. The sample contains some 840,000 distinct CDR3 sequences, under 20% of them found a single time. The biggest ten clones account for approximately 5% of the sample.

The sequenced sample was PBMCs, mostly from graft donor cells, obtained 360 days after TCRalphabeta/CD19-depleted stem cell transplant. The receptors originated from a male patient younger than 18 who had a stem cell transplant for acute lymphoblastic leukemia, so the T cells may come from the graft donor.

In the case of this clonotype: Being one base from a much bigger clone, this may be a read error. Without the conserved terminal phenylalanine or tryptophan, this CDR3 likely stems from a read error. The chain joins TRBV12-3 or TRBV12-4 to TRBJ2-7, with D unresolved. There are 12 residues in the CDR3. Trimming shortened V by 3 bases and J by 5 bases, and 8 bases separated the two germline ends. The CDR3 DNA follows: TGTGCCAGCAGTTTCCCCGCGAACGAGCAGTACTGC. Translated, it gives CASSFPANEQYC.

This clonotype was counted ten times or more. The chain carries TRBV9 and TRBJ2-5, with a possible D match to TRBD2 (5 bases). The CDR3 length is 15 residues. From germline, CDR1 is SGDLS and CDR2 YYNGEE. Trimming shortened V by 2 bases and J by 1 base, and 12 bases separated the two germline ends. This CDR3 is CASSVTLGRQETQYF. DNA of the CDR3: TGTGCCAGCAGCGTGACACTAGGCCGCCAAGAGACCCAGTACTTC.

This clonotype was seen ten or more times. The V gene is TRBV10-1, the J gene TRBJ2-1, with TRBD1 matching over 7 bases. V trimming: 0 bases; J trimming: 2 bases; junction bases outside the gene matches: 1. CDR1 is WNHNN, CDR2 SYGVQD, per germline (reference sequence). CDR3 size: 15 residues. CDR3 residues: CASSESGTAYNEQFF. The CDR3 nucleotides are TGCGCCAGCAGTGAGTCCGGGACAGCCTACAATGAGCAGTTCTTC.

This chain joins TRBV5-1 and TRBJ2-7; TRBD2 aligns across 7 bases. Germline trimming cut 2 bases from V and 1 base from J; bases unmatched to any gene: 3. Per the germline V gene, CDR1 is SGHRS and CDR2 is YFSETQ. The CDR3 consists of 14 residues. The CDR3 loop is CASSFLADSYEQYF. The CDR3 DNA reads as TGCGCCAGCAGCTTCCTAGCGGATTCCTACGAGCAGTACTTC.

The CDR3 DNA reads TGTGCCAGCAGCTTAGGTCTAGCGGATATCTACGAGCAGTACTTC. This gives the protein CASSLGLADIYEQYF. V and J are TRBV7-8 and TRBJ2-7, with 7 bases identical to TRBD2. The CDR3 totals 15 residues. V trimming: 1 base; J trimming: 3 bases; junction bases outside the gene matches: 6. From germline, CDR1 is SGHVS and CDR2 FQNEAQ.

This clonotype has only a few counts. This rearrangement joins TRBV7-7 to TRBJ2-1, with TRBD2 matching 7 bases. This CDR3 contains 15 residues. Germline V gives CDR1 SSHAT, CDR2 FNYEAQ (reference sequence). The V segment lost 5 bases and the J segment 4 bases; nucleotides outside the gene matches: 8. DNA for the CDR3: TGTGCCAGCAGCCCCCGTCCCGGGGGGTACAATGAGCAGTTCTTC. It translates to CASSPRPGGYNEQFF.

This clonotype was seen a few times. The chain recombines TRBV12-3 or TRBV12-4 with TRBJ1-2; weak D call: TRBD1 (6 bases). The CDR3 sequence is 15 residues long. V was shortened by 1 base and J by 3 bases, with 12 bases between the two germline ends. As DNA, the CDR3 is TGTGCCAGCAGTTTAGTGGGGGCGGCGGACTATGGCTACACCTTC. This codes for CASSLVGAADYGYTF.

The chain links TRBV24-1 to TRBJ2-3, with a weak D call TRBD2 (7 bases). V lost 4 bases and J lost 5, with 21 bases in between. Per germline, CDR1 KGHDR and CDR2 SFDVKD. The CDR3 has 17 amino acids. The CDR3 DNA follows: TGTGCCACCAGTGAAGTCGGGGGGCGCCGGGCAGAAGATACGCAGTATTTT. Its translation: CATSEVGGRRAEDTQYF.

The CDR3 nucleotides are TGTGCCAGCAGTCTACAGGGGGAGATAAGGAGCTATGAGCAGTTCTTC. Its protein product is CASSLQGEIRSYEQFF. The chain carries TRBV6-4 and TRBJ2-1; 8 bases are shared with TRBD1. In germline, CDR1 is MRHNA, CDR2 SNTAGT. The CDR3 consists of 16 residues. Trimming cost V 5 bases and J 8 bases; bases outside gene matches: 14.

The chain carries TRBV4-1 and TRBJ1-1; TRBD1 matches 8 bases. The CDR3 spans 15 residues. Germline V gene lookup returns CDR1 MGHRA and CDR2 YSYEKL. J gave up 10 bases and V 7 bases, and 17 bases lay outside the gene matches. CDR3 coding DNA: TGCGCCAGCACCTACCCAGGACAGGGTTTAATAGCAGCTTTCTTT. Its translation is CASTYPGQGLIAAFF.

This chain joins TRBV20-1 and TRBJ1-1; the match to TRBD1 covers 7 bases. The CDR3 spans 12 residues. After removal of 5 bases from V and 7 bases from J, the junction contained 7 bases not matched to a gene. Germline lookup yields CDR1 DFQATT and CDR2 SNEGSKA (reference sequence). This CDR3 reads CSASPGGYEAFF. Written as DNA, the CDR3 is TGCAGTGCTTCACCAGGGGGTTATGAAGCTTTCTTT.

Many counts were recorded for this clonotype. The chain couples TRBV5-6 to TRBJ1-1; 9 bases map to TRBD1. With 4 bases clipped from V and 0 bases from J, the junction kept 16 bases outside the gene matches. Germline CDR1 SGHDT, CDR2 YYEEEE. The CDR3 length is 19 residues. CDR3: CASSPLPGQGEGMNTEAFF. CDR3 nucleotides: TGTGCCAGCAGCCCGTTACCGGGACAGGGAGAGGGGATGAACACTGAAGCTTTCTTT.

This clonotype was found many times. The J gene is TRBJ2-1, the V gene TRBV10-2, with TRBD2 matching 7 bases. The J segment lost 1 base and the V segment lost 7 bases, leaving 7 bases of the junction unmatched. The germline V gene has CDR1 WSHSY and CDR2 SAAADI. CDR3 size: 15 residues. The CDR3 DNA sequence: TGCGCCAGCACCAAGCGGGATTTGTCCTACAATGAGCAGTTCTTC. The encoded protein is CASTKRDLSYNEQFF.

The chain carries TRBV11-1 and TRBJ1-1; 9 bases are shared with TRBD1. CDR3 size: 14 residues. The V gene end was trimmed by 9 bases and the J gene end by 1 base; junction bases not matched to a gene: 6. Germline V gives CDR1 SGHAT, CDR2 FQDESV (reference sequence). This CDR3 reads CARPKQGANTEAFF. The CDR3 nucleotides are TGTGCCAGGCCGAAACAGGGGGCGAACACTGAAGCTTTCTTT.

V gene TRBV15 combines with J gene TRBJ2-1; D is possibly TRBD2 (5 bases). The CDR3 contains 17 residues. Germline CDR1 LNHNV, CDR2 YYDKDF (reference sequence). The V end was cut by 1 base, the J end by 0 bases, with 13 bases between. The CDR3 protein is CATSRVPGMGSYNEQFF. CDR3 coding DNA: TGTGCCACCAGCAGAGTACCGGGGATGGGCTCCTACAATGAGCAGTTCTTC.

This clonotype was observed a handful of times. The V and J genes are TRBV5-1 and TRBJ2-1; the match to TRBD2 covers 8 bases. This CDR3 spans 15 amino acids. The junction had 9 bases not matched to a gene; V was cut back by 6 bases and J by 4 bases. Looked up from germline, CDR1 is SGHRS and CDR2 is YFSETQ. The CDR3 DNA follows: TGCGCCAGCACTCCAATGGCTAGCGGGTACAATGAGCAGTTCTTC. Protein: CASTPMASGYNEQFF.

CDR3 sequence reads: CASSLELGIYTF. As DNA, the CDR3 is TGCGCCAGCAGCTTGGAACTGGGGATATACACCTTC. The chain recombines TRBV5-1 with TRBJ1-2; D is uncertain. The CDR3 contains 12 residues. Between the trimmed V and J ends, which lost 0 bases and 11 bases, there was a span of 11 bases. Germline lookup yields CDR1 SGHRS and CDR2 YFSETQ.

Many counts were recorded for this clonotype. The DNA for the CDR3 is TGTGCCAGCAGTGAATATAACCGAAACACTGAAGCTTTCTTT. Translating gives CASSEYNRNTEAFF. The genes are TRBV25-1 and TRBJ1-1; D not certain. From germline, CDR1 is MGHDK and CDR2 SYGVNS. CDR3 length: 14 residues. Trimming shortened V by 0 bases and J by 2 bases, and 7 bases separated the two germline ends.

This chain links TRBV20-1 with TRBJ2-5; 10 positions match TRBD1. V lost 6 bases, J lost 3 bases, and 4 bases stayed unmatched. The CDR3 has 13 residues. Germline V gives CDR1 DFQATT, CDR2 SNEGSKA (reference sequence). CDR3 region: CSARQGAKETQYF. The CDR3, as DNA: TGCAGTGCCAGACAGGGGGCAAAAGAGACCCAGTACTTC.

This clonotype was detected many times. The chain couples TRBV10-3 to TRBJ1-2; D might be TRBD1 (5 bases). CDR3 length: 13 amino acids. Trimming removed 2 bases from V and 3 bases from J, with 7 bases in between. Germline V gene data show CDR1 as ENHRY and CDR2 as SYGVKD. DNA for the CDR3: TGTGCCATCAGTGAGGGGACGTACTATGGCTACACCTTC. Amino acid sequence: CAISEGTYYGYTF.

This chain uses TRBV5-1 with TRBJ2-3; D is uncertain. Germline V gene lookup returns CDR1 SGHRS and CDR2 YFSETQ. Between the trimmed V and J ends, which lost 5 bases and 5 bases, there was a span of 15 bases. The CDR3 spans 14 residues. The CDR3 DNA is TGCGCCAGCAGGCCTTTGGGTACCCAAGATACGCAGTATTTT. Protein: CASRPLGTQDTQYF.

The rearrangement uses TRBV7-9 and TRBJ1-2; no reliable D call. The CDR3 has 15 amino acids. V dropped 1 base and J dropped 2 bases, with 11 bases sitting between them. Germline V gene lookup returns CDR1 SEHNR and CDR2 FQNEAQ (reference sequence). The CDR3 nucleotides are TGTGCCAGCAGCTTAGATGGCAGAATAAACTATGGCTACACCTTC. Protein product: CASSLDGRINYGYTF.

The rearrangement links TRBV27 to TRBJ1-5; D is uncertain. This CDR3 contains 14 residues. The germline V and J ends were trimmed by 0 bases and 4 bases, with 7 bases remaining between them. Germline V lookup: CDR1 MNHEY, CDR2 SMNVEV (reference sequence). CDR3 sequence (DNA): TGTGCCAGCAGTTTATCGAGAGGGAATCAGCCCCAGCATTTT. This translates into CASSLSRGNQPQHF.

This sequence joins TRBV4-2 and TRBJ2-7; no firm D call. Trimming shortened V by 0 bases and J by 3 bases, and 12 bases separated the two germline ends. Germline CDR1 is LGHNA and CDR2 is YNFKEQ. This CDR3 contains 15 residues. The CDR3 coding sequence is TGTGCCAGCAGCCAAGATTACCCCTCAAACTACGAGCAGTACTTC. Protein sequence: CASSQDYPSNYEQYF.